These 13 T cell receptor beta chains originate from one sample sequenced in a study of shared clonotypes between healthy human individuals. Produced via immunoSEQ multiplex PCR; TCRdb's table is partial and in-frame only. The sample records some 240,000 clones, about 65% being singletons. The sequencing input was memory CD4+ T cells sorted from blood. Subset specified: CD45RA-negative fraction. These receptors were taken from a man aged 30-40 years in good health.

The CDR3: CASSLRVNEQFF. The CDR3 coding sequence is TGTGCCAGCAGCTTACGTGTCAATGAGCAGTTCTTC. The chain carries TRBV11-2 and TRBJ2-1; D gene unclear. V shed 2 bases and J shed 6 bases, with 5 bases lying between them. CDR3 length equals 12 residues. Germline V gives CDR1 SGHAT, CDR2 FQNNGV.

CDR3 bases: TGTGCCTCGGGACTATCCATCTACGAGCAGTACTTC. Amino acid sequence: CASGLSIYEQYF. The chain couples TRBV19 to TRBJ2-7, with 7 nucleotides matching TRBD2. J lost 3 bases, V lost 11 bases, and 7 bases had no gene match. CDR1 is LNHDA and CDR2 is SQIVND in the germline V gene (reference sequence). The CDR3 contains 12 residues.

V and J are TRBV7-3 and TRBJ2-1, with TRBD1 identical over 7 bases. Germline CDR1 is SGHTA and CDR2 is FQGTGA. Trimming at V came to 3 bases and at J to 5 bases, leaving 1 base not matched to a gene. The CDR3 runs 13 residues. CDR3 DNA: TGTGCCAGCAGCTTCGACAGGGACAATGAGCAGTTCTTC. It translates to CASSFDRDNEQFF.

The rearrangement links TRBV2 to TRBJ1-1; D not certain. CDR1 SNHLY and CDR2 FYNNEI come from the germline V gene. The ends were cut back, 2 bases at V and 1 base at J, with 17 bases in the middle. The CDR3 sequence is 17 residues long. The CDR3 sequence: CASSEFSGFGKNTEAFF. CDR3 sequence (DNA): TGTGCCAGCAGTGAATTCTCGGGTTTTGGCAAGAACACTGAAGCTTTCTTT.

This clone was observed a handful of times. The genes are TRBV27 and TRBJ2-7, with 7 nucleotides matching TRBD1. The CDR3 is made up of 15 amino acids. Losses at the gene ends were 10 bases for V and 0 bases for J; bases not matched to a gene: 12. The germline CDR1 and CDR2 sequences are MNHEY and SMNVEV (reference sequence). DNA for the CDR3: TGTGCCACCCAATCCCAGGGACAGTACTCCTACGAGCAGTACTTC. Translation: CATQSQGQYSYEQYF.

This chain uses TRBV19 with TRBJ2-7; 9 nucleotides match TRBD2. The CDR3 has 14 amino acids. With 6 bases clipped from V and 1 base from J, the junction kept 4 bases outside the gene matches. CDR1 is LNHDA and CDR2 is SQIVND in the germline V gene (reference sequence). For the CDR3, the DNA is TGTGCCAGTAGGCCTACTAGCGGGTCCTACGAGCAGTACTTC. Translating it yields CASRPTSGSYEQYF.

The chain carries TRBV5-1 and TRBJ2-2; D is undetermined. The CDR3 runs to 16 residues. V lost 0 bases to trimming and J lost 1 base, with 10 bases between them. Per the germline V gene, CDR1 is SGHRS and CDR2 is YFSETQ. The CDR3 reads CASSLEATQNTGELFF. The CDR3, as DNA: TGCGCCAGCAGCTTGGAGGCAACCCAGAACACCGGGGAGCTGTTTTTT.

The chain carries TRBV28 and TRBJ1-2; D uncertain. The CDR3 consists of 13 residues. The V and J ends lost 7 bases and 3 bases respectively, with 12 bases between them. Germline CDR1 reads MDHEN; CDR2 reads SYDVKM. CDR3 protein: CASTITADYGYTF. CDR3 nucleotide sequence: TGTGCCAGCACCATAACGGCAGACTATGGCTACACCTTC.

This clone was recorded at least ten times. The chain recombines TRBV5-1 with TRBJ2-1; D possibly corresponds to TRBD1 (6 bases). V was pared by 4 bases and J by 9 bases, with 23 bases between. Germline V gene data show CDR1 as SGHRS and CDR2 as YFSETQ. CDR3 size: 16 residues. CDR3 region: CASSPRDGWDKAEQFF. CDR3 in DNA: TGCGCCAGCAGCCCTAGGGACGGATGGGACAAGGCTGAGCAGTTCTTC.

This clone has more than one count but fewer than ten. The V and J genes are TRBV2 and TRBJ2-5; TRBD2 matches at 13 bases. J gave up 9 bases and V 3 bases, and 10 bases lay outside the gene matches. The CDR3 contains 16 residues. CDR1 SNHLY and CDR2 FYNNEI come from the germline V gene. CDR3 DNA sequence: TGTGCCAGCAGTGACCGTGGACTAGCGGGAGTCGGGGCCCAGTACTTC. This translates into CASSDRGLAGVGAQYF. Complete variable domain (other parts from reference TRBV2 and TRBJ2-5): EPEVTQTPSHQVTQMGQEVILRCVPISNHLYFYWYRQILGQKVEFLVSFYNNEISEKSEIFDDQFSVERPDGSNFTLKIRSTKLEDSAMYFCASSDRGLAGVGAQYFGPGTRLLVL.

This sequence joins TRBV9 and TRBJ2-7; TRBD2 matches at 11 bases. CDR3 length: 18 residues. Losses at the gene ends were 3 bases for V and 2 bases for J; bases not matched to a gene: 13. The germline V gene has CDR1 SGDLS and CDR2 YYNGEE. Here the CDR3 reads CASSAGDLLAGAAYEQYF. Here the CDR3 DNA reads TGTGCCAGCAGCGCAGGGGACCTACTAGCGGGAGCGGCCTACGAGCAGTACTTC.

The rearrangement uses TRBV5-6 and TRBJ2-4; no definite D call. V shed 1 base and J shed 4 bases, with 9 bases lying between them. CDR3 length equals 14 residues. Germline-derived CDR1 and CDR2 are SGHDT and YYEEEE. CDR3: CASSLRGYKNIQYF. CDR3 DNA sequence: TGTGCCAGCAGCTTGAGAGGCTATAAAAACATTCAGTACTTC. Full variable domain (remainder filled in from reference TRBV5-6 and TRBJ2-4): DAGVTQSPTHLIKTRGQQVTLRCSPKSGHDTVSWYQQALGQGPQFIFQYYEEEERQRGNFPDRFSGHQFPNYSSELNVNALLLGDSALYLCASSLRGYKNIQYFGAGTRLSVL.

The V call is TRBV13, the J call TRBJ2-5; D gene unclear. From germline, CDR1 is PRHDT and CDR2 FYEKMQ (reference sequence). Trimming shortened V by 5 bases and J by 5 bases, and 15 bases separated the two germline ends. The CDR3 is 14 residues long. The CDR3 region is CASSTARVGETQYF. In nucleotides, the CDR3 is TGTGCCAGCAGCACAGCCCGGGTGGGCGAGACCCAGTACTTC.